Listed below are T cell receptor beta chains from one sample, sequenced in a study of cytomegalovirus exposure and HLA in healthy donors. Sequencing used immunoSEQ multiplex PCR; TCRdb keeps in-frame clones, though not all of them. The sample comprises about 180,000 clones, less than 80% of which are singletons, and roughly 1.6% rests with the top ten. Sequencing was performed on PBMCs. These TCRs come from a man younger than 30 in good health and CMV-seronegative. Each CDR3 is given with its conserved first and last residue. The D gene is left open where the match is weak. Size is omitted from some rows. Given values are once, few, many or a class for expanded clones.

cdr3_aa cdr3_nt clone_size j_call d_call v_call
CASSPHAGRGEQYF TGTGCCAGCAGCCCCCACGCGGGGAGAGGCGAGCAGTACTTC NA TRBJ2-7 NA TRBV14
CATRSLRSDTQYF TGTGCCACCAGATCCCTACGATCGGATACGCAGTATTTT NA TRBJ2-3 NA TRBV15
CASSFTGAGANVLTF TGTGCCAGCAGCTTTACAGGGGCTGGGGCCAACGTCCTGACTTTC NA TRBJ2-6 TRBD1 TRBV7-9
CAISDTGNTEAFF TGTGCCATCAGCGATACAGGGAACACTGAAGCTTTCTTT NA TRBJ1-1 NA TRBV10-3
CASSSTGFHEQYF TGTGCCAGCAGCTCTACAGGGTTCCACGAGCAGTACTTC once TRBJ2-7 NA TRBV7-2
CATRDNNNEQFF TGTGCCACCAGGGACAATAACAATGAGCAGTTCTTC once TRBJ2-1 NA TRBV28
CASSSERQGNNEKLFF TGTGCCAGCAGTTCAGAGCGACAGGGGAATAATGAAAAACTGTTTTTT NA TRBJ1-4 TRBD1 TRBV27
CASSLGQGADQPQHF TGTGCCAGCAGTTTGGGACAGGGGGCGGATCAGCCCCAGCATTTT few TRBJ1-5 TRBD1 TRBV6-5
CASSVRGLTEAFF TGTGCCAGCAGCGTCAGGGGGCTCACTGAAGCTTTCTTT NA TRBJ1-1 TRBD1 TRBV9
CASSLGQPYEQYF TGTGCCAGCAGTTTAGGACAGCCCTACGAGCAGTACTTC NA TRBJ2-7 NA TRBV7-9
CASSYRQGYEQYF TGTGCCAGCAGTTACCGACAGGGCTACGAGCAGTACTTC few TRBJ2-7 TRBD1 TRBV6-5
CASSYSGPTEAFF TGTGCCAGCAGTTACTCGGGGCCCACTGAAGCTTTCTTT NA TRBJ1-1 NA TRBV6-5
CASSLEVRQGLYEQYF TGTGCCAGCAGCTTGGAGGTCCGACAGGGTCTTTACGAGCAGTACTTC few TRBJ2-7 TRBD1 TRBV5-5
CASSLSGAISGANVLTF TGTGCCAGCAGTCTCTCAGGTGCTATCTCTGGGGCCAACGTCCTGACTTTC NA TRBJ2-6 NA TRBV27
CASSDTHYGYTF TGTGCCAGCTCTGACACACACTATGGCTACACCTTC NA TRBJ1-2 NA TRBV18
CASSLAAGTQYF TGTGCCAGCAGTCTAGCGGCCGGGACCCAGTACTTC NA TRBJ2-5 TRBD2 TRBV28
CASSPPGLDTQYF TGTGCCAGCTCACCACCCGGTTTGGATACGCAGTATTTT few TRBJ2-3 NA TRBV18
CASSAAGTGGNTGELFF TGCGCCAGCAGCGCCGCCGGGACAGGGGGTAACACCGGGGAGCTGTTTTTT NA TRBJ2-2 TRBD1 TRBV5-1
CASSYSGRGDEKLFF TGTGCCAGCAGTTACTCCGGCAGGGGTGATGAAAAACTGTTTTTT few TRBJ1-4 NA TRBV6-5
CASSLGLADRENTGELFF TGTGCCAGCAGTTTAGGGTTGGCGGACAGGGAGAACACCGGGGAGCTGTTTTTT NA TRBJ2-2 TRBD1 TRBV28
CASSQVRGAGLTDTQYF TGCGCCAGCAGCCAAGTGCGCGGGGCCGGACTCACAGATACGCAGTATTTT NA TRBJ2-3 NA TRBV4-1
CASSLTSGRGATGELFF TGTGCCAGCAGTTTGACTAGCGGGAGGGGAGCCACCGGGGAGCTGTTTTTT NA TRBJ2-2 TRBD2 TRBV27
CASSLRTEISNQPQHF TGTGCCAGCAGCTTAAGGACAGAGATAAGCAATCAGCCCCAGCATTTT NA TRBJ1-5 NA TRBV7-2
CASSETGTGELFF TGTGCCAGCAGTGAGACAGGCACCGGGGAGCTGTTTTTT NA TRBJ2-2 NA TRBV6-1
CASSIVGRNNQPQHF TGTGCCAGTAGTATAGTCGGCAGGAACAATCAGCCCCAGCATTTT NA TRBJ1-5 NA TRBV19
CSVHRLAGYNEQFF TGCAGCGTTCACAGACTAGCGGGTTACAATGAGCAGTTCTTC NA TRBJ2-1 TRBD2 TRBV29-1
CASSSAAAGDTEAFF TGTGCCAGCAGTTCCGCGGCAGCGGGGGACACTGAAGCTTTCTTT NA TRBJ1-1 NA TRBV28
CSVRQGEYTEAFF TGCAGCGTCAGACAGGGAGAGTACACTGAAGCTTTCTTT NA TRBJ1-1 TRBD1 TRBV29-1
CASSPETGGDGYTF TGCGCCAGCAGCCCGGAGACAGGGGGTGATGGCTACACCTTC few TRBJ1-2 TRBD1 TRBV5-1